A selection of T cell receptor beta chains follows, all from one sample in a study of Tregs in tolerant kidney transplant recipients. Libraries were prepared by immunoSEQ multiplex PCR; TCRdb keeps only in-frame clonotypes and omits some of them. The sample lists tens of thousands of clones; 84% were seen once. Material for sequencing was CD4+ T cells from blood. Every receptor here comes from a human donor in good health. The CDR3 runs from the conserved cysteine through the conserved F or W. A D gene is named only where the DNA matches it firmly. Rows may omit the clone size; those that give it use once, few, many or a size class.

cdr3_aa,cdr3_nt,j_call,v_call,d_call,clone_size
CASSQYGTGGNEQFF,TGTGCCAGCAGCCAGTACGGGACAGGGGGCAATGAGCAGTTCTTC,TRBJ2-1,TRBV7-9,TRBD1,.
CASSRTSGIPAEQYF,TGTGCCAGCAGTCGTACTAGCGGGATTCCCGCCGAGCAGTACTTC,TRBJ2-7,TRBV9,TRBD2,.
CASSLDHWGRGGLTDTQYF,TGTGCCAGCAGCTTAGACCATTGGGGGCGGGGAGGCCTTACAGATACGCAGTATTTT,TRBJ2-3,TRBV11-3,.,.
CASSSQGLPYGYTF,TGCGCCAGCAGCTCTCAGGGCCTTCCATATGGCTACACCTTC,TRBJ1-2,TRBV5-1,.,.
CASSLDRSKQYF,TGTGCCAGCAGCTTAGATCGGAGTAAGCAGTACTTC,TRBJ2-7,TRBV7-2,.,.
CASSLRGASDEQYF,TGTGCCAGCAGCTTACGGGGGGCCTCGGACGAGCAGTACTTC,TRBJ2-7,TRBV11-2,.,few
CASSQEILAGVSNEQYF,TGCGCCAGCAGCCAAGAAATTTTAGCGGGAGTGTCGAACGAGCAGTACTTC,TRBJ2-7,TRBV4-1,TRBD2,.
CAWTKRETQYF,TGTGCCTGGACTAAGAGGGAGACCCAGTACTTC,TRBJ2-5,TRBV30,.,.
CASSGVRDRSTDTQYF,TGCGCCAGCAGCGGGGTCCGGGACAGGAGCACAGATACGCAGTATTTT,TRBJ2-3,TRBV5-1,TRBD1,few
CATKGTYTDTQYF,TGTGCCACCAAAGGGACGTACACAGATACGCAGTATTTT,TRBJ2-3,TRBV15,.,.
CATSSKLGRVYNEQFF,TGTGCCACCAGCTCAAAGCTGGGGAGGGTCTACAATGAGCAGTTCTTC,TRBJ2-1,TRBV15,TRBD2,.
CASSFPGREGLYTF,TGTGCCAGCAGTTTTCCCGGGAGAGAGGGTCTTTACACCTTC,TRBJ1-2,TRBV28,.,.
CASSKPGLAANIQYF,TGTGCCAGCAGCAAGCCGGGACTAGCGGCTAACATTCAGTACTTC,TRBJ2-4,TRBV14,TRBD2,.
CASSRDSVRQLNTIYF,TGCGCCAGCAGCCGTGACTCGGTCAGACAGTTAAACACCATATATTTT,TRBJ1-3,TRBV4-3,.,.
CASSGSGRKADTQYF,TGTGCCAGCAGTGGGTCGGGACGAAAAGCAGATACGCAGTATTTT,TRBJ2-3,TRBV6-1,.,.
CASRPWSGGSHEQYF,TGTGCCAGCAGACCTTGGAGCGGGGGGTCCCACGAGCAGTACTTC,TRBJ2-7,TRBV11-2,TRBD2,.
CASSLSFSREQYF,TGTGCCAGCAGTTTAAGCTTTTCAAGGGAGCAGTACTTC,TRBJ2-7,TRBV28,.,few
CASSSLGGPYNEQFF,TGTGCCAGCAGCTCCTTAGGGGGACCCTACAATGAGCAGTTCTTC,TRBJ2-1,TRBV21-1,.,few
CASSLGLNTGELFF,TGTGCCAGCAGCTTGGGGCTGAACACCGGGGAGCTGTTTTTT,TRBJ2-2,TRBV7-9,.,.
CASSLLGGLAGLSDTQYF,TGTGCCAGCAGCTTACTCGGGGGGCTAGCGGGGCTATCGGATACGCAGTATTTT,TRBJ2-3,TRBV7-2,TRBD2,.
CASSPLAAANYGYTF,TGTGCCAGCAGCCCACTTGCGGCTGCTAACTATGGCTACACCTTC,TRBJ1-2,TRBV11-3,.,.
CASRYAGHAEETQYF,TGTGCCAGCCGATACGCTGGACACGCCGAGGAGACCCAGTACTTC,TRBJ2-5,TRBV10-3,.,.